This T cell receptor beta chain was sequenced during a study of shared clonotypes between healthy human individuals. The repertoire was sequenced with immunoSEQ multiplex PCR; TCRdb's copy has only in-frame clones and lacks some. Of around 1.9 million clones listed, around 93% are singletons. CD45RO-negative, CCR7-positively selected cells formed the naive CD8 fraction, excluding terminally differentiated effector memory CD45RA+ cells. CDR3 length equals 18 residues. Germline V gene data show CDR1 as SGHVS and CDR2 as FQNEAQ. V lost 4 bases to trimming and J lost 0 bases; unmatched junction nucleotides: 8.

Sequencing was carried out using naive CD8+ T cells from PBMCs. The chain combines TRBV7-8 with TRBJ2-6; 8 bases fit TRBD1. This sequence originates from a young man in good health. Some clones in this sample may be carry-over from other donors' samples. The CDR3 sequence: CASSSPGTGTSGANVLTF. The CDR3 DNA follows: TGTGCCAGCAGCTCACCCGGGACAGGAACCTCTGGGGCCAACGTCCTGACTTTC.